These T cell receptor beta chains were read from a single sample in a study of T cell repertoires in cytomegalovirus infection. These receptors are not linked to any known antigen. Using its own MiXCR run on the reads, TCRdb lists one record per CDR3 protein. Of roughly 110,000 distinct CDR3 sequences in the sample, around 30% were seen once. Sequencing was performed on CD8+ T cells from cultured PBMCs, taken from culture after CMV antigen stimulation. These receptors were taken from a human donor in good health (CMV status not recorded). Some clones in this sample may be carry-over from other donors' samples. Each CDR3 is given with its conserved first and last residue. D genes are given only for firm matches. The size entry is marked missing in some rows and otherwise reads once, few, many or a size class.

D	V	size	J	DNA	CDR3
TRBD1	TRBV6-5	.	TRBJ2-1	TGTGCCAGCAGTTACTCGAGGGGACAGACCAATGAGCAGTTCTTC	CASSYSRGQTNEQFF
TRBD1	TRBV27	few	TRBJ1-3	TGTGCCAGCAGTTTATCGTGGACAGGGGTTGGAAACACCATATATTTT	CASSLSWTGVGNTIYF
.	TRBV6-2/TRBV6-3	.	TRBJ2-1	TGTGCCAGCAGTTACATCGGGGGTCCCTACAATGAGCAGTTCTTC	CASSYIGGPYNEQFF
.	TRBV4-1	.	TRBJ1-1	TGCGCCAGCAGCCTACGTGGGACGGCGAACACTGAAGCTTTCTTT	CASSLRGTANTEAFF
.	TRBV15	.	TRBJ2-3	TGTGCCACCAGCCCGGCCAGGGAGGGGGGCACAGATACGCAGTATTTT	CATSPAREGGTDTQYF
.	TRBV10-3	many	TRBJ2-1	TGTGCCATCAGCGCCGGGACGGCATACAATGAGCAGTTCTTC	CAISAGTAYNEQFF
TRBD1	TRBV4-2	few	TRBJ2-7	TGTGCCAGCAGCCCAGGGACAGGGGGCGCCGAGGGGTACGAGCAGTACTTC	CASSPGTGGAEGYEQYF
.	TRBV4-1	.	TRBJ2-7	TGCGCCAGCAGCCAAGTGGGAAATACCTACGAGCAGTACTTC	CASSQVGNTYEQYF
TRBD2	TRBV2	many	TRBJ2-1	TGTGCCAGCAGTATCGGGGGGGCCGTCAATGAGCAGTTCTTC	CASSIGGAVNEQFF
TRBD1	TRBV20-1	.	TRBJ1-4	TGCAGTGCTAGACCCGGGACAGGACGAGAAAAACTGTTTTTT	CSARPGTGREKLFF
.	TRBV14	.	TRBJ2-1	TGTGCCAGCAGCCTACTAACGACAGTCAATGAGCAGTTCTTC	CASSLLTTVNEQFF
TRBD2	TRBV2	.	TRBJ2-5	TGTGCCAGCAGCCTCACGTGGGGGGAGGGGTTTAAGACCCAGTACTTC	CASSLTWGEGFKTQYF
TRBD1	TRBV5-6	.	TRBJ2-7	TGTGCCAGCAGCTTGGGACAGGGGGCTCACGAGCAGTACTTC	CASSLGQGAHEQYF
TRBD1	TRBV20-1	few	TRBJ1-5	TGCAGTGCCTACGGGACAGGGGGCAGCAATCAGCCCCAGCATTTT	CSAYGTGGSNQPQHF
TRBD2	TRBV3-1	.	TRBJ2-5	TGTGCCAGCAGTCGAGAAGCGGGGCCGCGAGAGACCCAGTACTTC	CASSREAGPRETQYF
.	TRBV5-5	.	TRBJ1-1	TGTGCCAGCATTGACGAGGACAGGAACACTGAAGCTTTCTTT	CASIDEDRNTEAFF
TRBD2	TRBV7-7	few	TRBJ2-1	TGTGCTAGCAGCCGGACTAGCGTAAGCAATGAGCAGTTCTTC	CASSRTSVSNEQFF
.	TRBV6-2/TRBV6-3	.	TRBJ2-3	TGTGCCAGCAGTTGGGTAGGACATCACACAGATACGCAGTATTTT	CASSWVGHHTDTQYF
.	TRBV19	.	TRBJ2-1	TGTGCCAGTAACGGACAGCCAACCTACAATGAGCAGTTCTTC	CASNGQPTYNEQFF
.	TRBV27	.	TRBJ1-4	TGTGCCAGCAGTTTTCAGGGATTTGACGAAAAACTGTTTTTT	CASSFQGFDEKLFF
TRBD1	TRBV4-1	.	TRBJ2-7	TGCGCCAGCAGCCAAGAGACAGGGGGTCTCCACGAGCAGTACTTC	CASSQETGGLHEQYF
.	TRBV6-2/TRBV6-3	few	TRBJ2-5	TGTGCCAGCACGTCAAAGGCGGAGACCCAGTACTTC	CASTSKAETQYF
.	TRBV19	.	TRBJ2-1	TGTGCCAGAAGTATAGTTCTTAAGGGCCCCGGGGATGAGCAGTTCTTC	CARSIVLKGPGDEQFF
TRBD2	TRBV7-9	.	TRBJ2-1	TGTGCCAGCAGCTTGGTTCCGGCTAGCGGGGAAAAGAGCTCCTACAATGAGCAGTTCTTC	CASSLVPASGEKSSYNEQFF
.	TRBV7-6	few	TRBJ2-2	TGTGCCAGCAGCGCGTCTGATAGCGGCGCGAACACCGGGGAGCTGTTTTTT	CASSASDSGANTGELFF
TRBD1	TRBV5-1	.	TRBJ1-1	TGCGCCAGCAGCGCAAGGACAGGGGGGGTTAACACTGAAGCTTTCTTT	CASSARTGGVNTEAFF
.	TRBV12-3/TRBV12-4	.	TRBJ1-6	TGTGCCAGCAGTTTCGAGGTTGTGGGGACATATGGTTATTTGGGTAATTCACCCCTCCACTTT	CASSFEVVGTYGYLGNSPLHF
.	TRBV12-3/TRBV12-4	few	TRBJ2-2	TGTGCCAGCAGCAATGGGGACACCGGGGAGCTGTTTTTT	CASSNGDTGELFF
.	TRBV7-6	few	TRBJ1-2	TGTGCCAGCAGCCCGGCCCGTCCTATTCTCTACACCTTC	CASSPARPILYTF
.	TRBV5-1	few	TRBJ1-5	TGCGCCAGCAGCCCGGAGGGAGGAATTAATAGCAATCAGCCCCAGCATTTT	CASSPEGGINSNQPQHF